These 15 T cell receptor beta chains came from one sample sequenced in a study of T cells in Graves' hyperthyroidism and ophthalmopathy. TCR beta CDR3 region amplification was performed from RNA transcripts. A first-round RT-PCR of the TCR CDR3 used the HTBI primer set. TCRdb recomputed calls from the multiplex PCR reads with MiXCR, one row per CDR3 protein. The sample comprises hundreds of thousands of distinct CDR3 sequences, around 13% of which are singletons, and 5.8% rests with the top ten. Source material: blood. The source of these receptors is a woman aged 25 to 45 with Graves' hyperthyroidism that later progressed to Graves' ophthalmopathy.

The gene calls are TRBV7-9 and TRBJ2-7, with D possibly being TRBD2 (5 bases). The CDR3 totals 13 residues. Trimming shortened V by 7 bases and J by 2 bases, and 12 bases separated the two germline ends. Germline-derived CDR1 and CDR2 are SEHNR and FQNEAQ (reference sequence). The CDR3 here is CASTGIGAYEQYF. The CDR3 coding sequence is TGTGCCAGCACGGGGATCGGGGCCTACGAGCAGTACTTC.

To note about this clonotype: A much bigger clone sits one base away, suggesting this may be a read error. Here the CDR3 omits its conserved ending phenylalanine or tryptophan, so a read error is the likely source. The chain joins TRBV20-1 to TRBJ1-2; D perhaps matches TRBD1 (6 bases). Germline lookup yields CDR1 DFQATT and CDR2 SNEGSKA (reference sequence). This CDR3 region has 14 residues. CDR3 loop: CIKPRDTTNYGYTV. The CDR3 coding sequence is TGCATCAAGCCACGGGACACAACTAACTATGGCTACACCGTC.

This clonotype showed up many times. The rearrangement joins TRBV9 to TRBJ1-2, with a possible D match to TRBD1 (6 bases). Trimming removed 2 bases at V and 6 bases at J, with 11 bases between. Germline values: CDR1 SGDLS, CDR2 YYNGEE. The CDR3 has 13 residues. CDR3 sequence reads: CASSVSRGDGYTF. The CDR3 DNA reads TGTGCCAGCAGCGTGAGCAGGGGCGATGGCTACACCTTC.

CDR3 sequence (DNA): TGTGCCAGCAGTGACCTAATAGGACCGGATGGGCAGTTCTTC. It is translated as CASSDLIGPDGQFF. The chain has TRBV6-4 and TRBJ2-1; D is uncertain. The CDR3 loop spans 14 amino acids. V lost 2 bases and J lost 12, with 17 bases in between. The germline V gene has CDR1 MRHNA and CDR2 SNTAGT.

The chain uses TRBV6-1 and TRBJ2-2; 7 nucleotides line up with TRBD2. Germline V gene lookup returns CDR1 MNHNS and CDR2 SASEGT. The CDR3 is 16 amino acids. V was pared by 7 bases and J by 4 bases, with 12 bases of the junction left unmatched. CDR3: CASTQREGLSTGELFF. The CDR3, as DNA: TGTGCCAGCACCCAAAGGGAGGGCCTTAGCACCGGGGAGCTGTTTTTT.

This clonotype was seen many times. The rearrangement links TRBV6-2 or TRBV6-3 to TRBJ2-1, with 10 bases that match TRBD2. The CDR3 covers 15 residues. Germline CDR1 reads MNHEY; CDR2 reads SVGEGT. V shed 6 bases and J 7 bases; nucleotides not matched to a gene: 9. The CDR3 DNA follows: TGTGCCAGCAGAATGGGACTAGCGAGAATAAATGAGCAGTTCTTC. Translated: CASRMGLARINEQFF.

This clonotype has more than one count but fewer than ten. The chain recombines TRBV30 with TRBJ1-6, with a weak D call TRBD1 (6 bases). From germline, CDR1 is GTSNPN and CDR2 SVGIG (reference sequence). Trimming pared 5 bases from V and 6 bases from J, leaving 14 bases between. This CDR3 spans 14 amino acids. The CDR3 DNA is TGTGCCTGGGTTCAGGACAGCACTAATTCACCCCTCCACTTT. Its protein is CAWVQDSTNSPLHF.

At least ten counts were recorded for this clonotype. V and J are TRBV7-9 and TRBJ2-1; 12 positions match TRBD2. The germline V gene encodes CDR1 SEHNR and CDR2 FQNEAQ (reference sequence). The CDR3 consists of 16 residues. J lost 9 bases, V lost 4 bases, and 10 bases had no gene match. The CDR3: CASSSSRLAGVGEQFF. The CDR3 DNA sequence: TGTGCCAGCAGCTCCTCCCGACTAGCGGGGGTCGGTGAGCAGTTCTTC.

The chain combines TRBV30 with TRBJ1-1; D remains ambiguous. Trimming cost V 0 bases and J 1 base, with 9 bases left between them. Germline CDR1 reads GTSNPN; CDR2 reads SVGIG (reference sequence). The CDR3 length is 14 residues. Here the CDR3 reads CAWSVHSGNTEAFF. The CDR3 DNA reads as TGTGCCTGGAGTGTGCATAGCGGGAACACTGAAGCTTTCTTT.

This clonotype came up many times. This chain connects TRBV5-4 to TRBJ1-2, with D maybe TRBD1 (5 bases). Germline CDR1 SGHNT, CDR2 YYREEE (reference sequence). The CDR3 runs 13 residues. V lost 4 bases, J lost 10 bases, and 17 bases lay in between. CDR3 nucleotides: TGTGCCAGCAGCGAGACACCAGGGAGTTCCTACACCTTC. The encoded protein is CASSETPGSSYTF.

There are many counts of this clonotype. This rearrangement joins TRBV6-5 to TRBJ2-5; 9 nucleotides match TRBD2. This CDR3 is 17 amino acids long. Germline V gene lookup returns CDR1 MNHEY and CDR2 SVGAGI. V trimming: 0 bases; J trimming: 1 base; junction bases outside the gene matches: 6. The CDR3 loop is CASSYSLAGGFQETQYF. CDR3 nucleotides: TGTGCCAGCAGTTACTCGCTGGCGGGAGGGTTCCAAGAGACCCAGTACTTC.

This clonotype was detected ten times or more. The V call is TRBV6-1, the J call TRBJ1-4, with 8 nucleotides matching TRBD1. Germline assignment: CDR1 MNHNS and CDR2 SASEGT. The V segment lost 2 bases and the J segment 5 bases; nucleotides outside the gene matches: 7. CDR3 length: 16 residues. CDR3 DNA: TGTGCCAGCAGTGAACAGGGGGCCGTCGGGAATGAAAAACTGTTTTTT. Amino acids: CASSEQGAVGNEKLFF.

CDR3 bases: TGTGCCAGCAGCATGACTCCAAGCTCCTACAATGAGCAGTTCTTC. This gives the protein CASSMTPSSYNEQFF. The chain couples TRBV7-3 to TRBJ2-1, with D hard to call. V was clipped by 5 bases and J by 0 bases, with 11 bases between them. From germline, CDR1 is SGHTA and CDR2 FQGTGA. The CDR3 sequence is 15 residues long.

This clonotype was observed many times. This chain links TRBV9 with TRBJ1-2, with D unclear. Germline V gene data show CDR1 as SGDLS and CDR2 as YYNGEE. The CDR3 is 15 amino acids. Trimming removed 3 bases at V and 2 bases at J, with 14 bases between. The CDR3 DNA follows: TGTGCCAGCAGCGAGCTGAGGACCGTGAACTATGGCTACACCTTC. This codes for CASSELRTVNYGYTF.

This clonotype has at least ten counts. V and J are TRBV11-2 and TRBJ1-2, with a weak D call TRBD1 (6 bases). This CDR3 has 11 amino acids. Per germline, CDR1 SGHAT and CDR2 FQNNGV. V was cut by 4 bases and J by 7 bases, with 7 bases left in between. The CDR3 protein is CASSSGVGYTF. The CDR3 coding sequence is TGTGCCAGCAGCTCAGGGGTTGGCTACACCTTC.